A single T cell receptor (beta chain) is shown here with its context. The antigen remains undetermined. The data derive from a study of cytomegalovirus exposure and HLA in healthy donors. Study results and caveats: TCR beta chain V- and J-gene trimming was linked, in a later analysis, to a missense variant in DCLRE1C. The dataset shows that most TCR sequences were rare, while some public TCRs occurred in many donors.

It was with 60 Vbeta and 13 Jbeta primers that the PCR ran. Per the original methods: In a later analysis, 75 million to 85 million unique TCR beta chains included roughly 11 million shared by two or more donors. Repertoires were generated with immunoSEQ multiplex PCR, while TCRdb's copy carries only in-frame clones and drops some. That table supplies the V and J calls and clone size; D and trimming were determined from the DNA. The repertoire holds about 60,000 clones, with about 89% as singletons. The donors gave bone marrow, and they were healthy. V lost 3 bases and J lost 6, with 9 bases in between. Germline V gene lookup returns CDR1 GTSNPN and CDR2 SVGIG (reference sequence). CDR3 length: 12 residues.

Sequencing input: PBMCs. The chain recombines TRBV30 with TRBJ2-1, with D possibly being TRBD1 (5 bases). This clonotype was sampled from a man aged 18 to 30 in good health and CMV-seronegative. The CDR3 coding sequence is TGTGCCTGGAGCCCCCAGGGCAATGAGCAGTTCTTC. Encoded protein: CAWSPQGNEQFF.